This TCR beta chain was found in a study of cytomegalovirus exposure and HLA in healthy donors. On this clone: The antigen remains unidentified.

PCR primers comprised 60 Vbeta and 13 Jbeta primers. Authors' analysis steps: Per a later analysis, the number of unique TCR beta chains was roughly 83 million, of which roughly 11 million were shared. Assay: immunoSEQ multiplex PCR; the TCRdb copy retains only in-frame clones and omits some. That table gives V, J and clone size, and the DNA gave D and trimming. Among 150,000 to 200,000 clones listed, around 82% were seen once. Points from the study as a whole: Earlier analysis found most TCR beta V segments productive about 87% or about 30% of the time. Trimming of TCR beta V- and J-genes showed a link, identified in a later analysis, to a missense DCLRE1C variant. Certain sequence variants were highly shared and formed a cluster, and this cluster was likely a sequencing artifact.

The V end was cut by 0 bases, the J end by 4 bases, with 6 bases between. Looked up from germline, CDR1 is KGHSH and CDR2 is LQKENI. This CDR3 spans 13 amino acids. This TCR derives from a man aged 35-49 years in good health and CMV-seronegative. The rearrangement links TRBV18 to TRBJ2-5; D remains unclear. Sequences were obtained from PBMCs. The CDR3: CASSPPTGETQYF. CDR3 in DNA: TGTGCCAGCTCACCACCCACGGGAGAGACCCAGTACTTC.